A selection of T cell receptor beta chains follows, all from one sample in a study of cytomegalovirus exposure and HLA in healthy donors. The protocol was immunoSEQ multiplex PCR, while the TCRdb copy is restricted to in-frame clones and leaves out a portion. This sample has about 86,000 clones, with about 70% found just once. The material sequenced was PBMCs. These receptors were obtained from a man between 60 and 75 years old in good health and CMV-seronegative. Each CDR3 is given without its conserved first and last residue.

v_gene: TRBV6-1; j_gene: TRBJ1-6; CDR3aa: ASSEDGGYNSPLH
v_gene: TRBV5-6; j_gene: TRBJ2-5; CDR3aa: ASSDPGVETQY
v_gene: TRBV11-2; j_gene: TRBJ2-7; CDR3aa: ASSPPTNRVKQY
v_gene: TRBV21-1; j_gene: TRBJ1-1; CDR3aa: AKKTGLVGMNTEAF
v_gene: TRBV6-7; j_gene: TRBJ1-5; CDR3aa: ASSSGEGGSNQPQH
v_gene: TRBV5-1; j_gene: TRBJ1-1; CDR3aa: ASSLILGRGMNTEAF
v_gene: TRBV18; j_gene: TRBJ2-7; CDR3aa: ASSPGQGEYEQY
v_gene: TRBV6-5; j_gene: TRBJ2-5; CDR3aa: ASSSYHAGQETQY
v_gene: TRBV7-8; j_gene: TRBJ1-1; CDR3aa: ASSSSEALNTEAF
v_gene: TRBV11-3; j_gene: TRBJ1-1; CDR3aa: ASSLEQGTEAF
v_gene: TRBV7-8; j_gene: TRBJ1-5; CDR3aa: ASSSGGAISNQPQH
v_gene: TRBV5-1; j_gene: TRBJ1-1; CDR3aa: ASSLAPAQGRTEAF
v_gene: TRBV6-5; j_gene: TRBJ2-1; CDR3aa: ASRTGTSYNEQF
v_gene: TRBV19; j_gene: TRBJ1-6; CDR3aa: ASSILTVASPLH
v_gene: TRBV9; j_gene: TRBJ1-1; CDR3aa: ASSVVAEGGRGAF
v_gene: TRBV7-2; j_gene: TRBJ2-1; CDR3aa: ASSPGGGVKDEQF
v_gene: TRBV5-1; j_gene: TRBJ1-2; CDR3aa: ASSFGTEVHGYT
v_gene: TRBV30; j_gene: TRBJ1-1; CDR3aa: AWGTGSNTEAF
v_gene: TRBV19; j_gene: TRBJ2-2; CDR3aa: ASSRRGTLTGELF
v_gene: TRBV6-1; j_gene: TRBJ2-5; CDR3aa: ASSEVSQETQY
v_gene: TRBV19; j_gene: TRBJ2-5; CDR3aa: ASSMLHTQTQY
v_gene: TRBV7-2; j_gene: TRBJ1-4; CDR3aa: ASSPTGGTNEKLF
v_gene: TRBV4-2; j_gene: TRBJ2-2; CDR3aa: ASSQPEREGGELF
v_gene: TRBV7-9; j_gene: TRBJ1-5; CDR3aa: ASSLQSNQPQH
v_gene: TRBV5-6; j_gene: TRBJ2-3; CDR3aa: ASSQPLAAPLTSTDTQY
v_gene: TRBV25-1; j_gene: TRBJ1-3; CDR3aa: ASSGHRGLEGNTIY
v_gene: TRBV27; j_gene: TRBJ2-7; CDR3aa: ASRELDGTYEQY
v_gene: TRBV30; j_gene: TRBJ1-2; CDR3aa: AWRAGRERGGYT
v_gene: TRBV27; j_gene: TRBJ2-1; CDR3aa: ASSASRDTTYNEQF
v_gene: TRBV4-1; j_gene: TRBJ2-7; CDR3aa: ASRLVGLGAYEQY
v_gene: TRBV4-1; j_gene: TRBJ2-7; CDR3aa: ASSQVDGQASYEQY
v_gene: TRBV30; j_gene: TRBJ2-1; CDR3aa: AWSGGTSSYNEQF
v_gene: TRBV2; j_gene: TRBJ2-1; CDR3aa: ASSEVNRGHEQF
v_gene: TRBV11-2; j_gene: TRBJ1-1; CDR3aa: ASSLIGTSEAF
v_gene: TRBV6-5; j_gene: TRBJ1-1; CDR3aa: ASSRTGGTEAF
v_gene: TRBV5-1; j_gene: TRBJ1-1; CDR3aa: ASSYDRGDTEAF
v_gene: TRBV6-5; j_gene: TRBJ2-5; CDR3aa: ASSPGTGGETQY
v_gene: TRBV11-2; j_gene: TRBJ1-3; CDR3aa: ASSSAYSLSGNTIY
v_gene: TRBV7-2; j_gene: TRBJ1-6; CDR3aa: ASSLEFTGNYNSPLH
v_gene: TRBV7-9; j_gene: TRBJ2-2; CDR3aa: ASRLPDVTGELF
v_gene: TRBV5-1; j_gene: TRBJ2-3; CDR3aa: ASSPSLSADTQY
v_gene: TRBV29-1; j_gene: TRBJ2-7; CDR3aa: SVEPSGSSEQY
v_gene: TRBV7-2; j_gene: TRBJ2-5; CDR3aa: ASSLALAGQETQY
v_gene: TRBV13; j_gene: TRBJ2-3; CDR3aa: ASSLTGTGGLDTQY
v_gene: TRBV29-1; j_gene: TRBJ1-1; CDR3aa: SVEFRASRERGAF
v_gene: TRBV5-4; j_gene: TRBJ2-2; CDR3aa: ASSMGASGELF
v_gene: TRBV7-8; j_gene: TRBJ2-1; CDR3aa: ASSFAETYNEQF
v_gene: TRBV14; j_gene: TRBJ2-2; CDR3aa: ASSRGTGELF
v_gene: TRBV5-1; j_gene: TRBJ2-2; CDR3aa: ASSFPGGAGNTGELF
v_gene: TRBV7-2; j_gene: TRBJ1-4; CDR3aa: ASSFGVGTNEKLF
v_gene: TRBV5-5; j_gene: TRBJ1-5; CDR3aa: ASSYGQERYSNQPQH
v_gene: TRBV28; j_gene: TRBJ1-3; CDR3aa: ASSLGATQGFAIY